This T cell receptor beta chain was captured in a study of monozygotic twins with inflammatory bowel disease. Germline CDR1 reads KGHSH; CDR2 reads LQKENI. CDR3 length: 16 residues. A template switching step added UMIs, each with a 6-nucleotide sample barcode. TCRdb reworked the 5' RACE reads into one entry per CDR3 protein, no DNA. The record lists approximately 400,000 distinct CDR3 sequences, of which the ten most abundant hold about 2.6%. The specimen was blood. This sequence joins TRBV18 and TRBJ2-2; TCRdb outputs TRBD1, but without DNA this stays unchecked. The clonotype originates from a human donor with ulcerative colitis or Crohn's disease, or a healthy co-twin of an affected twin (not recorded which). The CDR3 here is CASSPTRTGNTGELFF.